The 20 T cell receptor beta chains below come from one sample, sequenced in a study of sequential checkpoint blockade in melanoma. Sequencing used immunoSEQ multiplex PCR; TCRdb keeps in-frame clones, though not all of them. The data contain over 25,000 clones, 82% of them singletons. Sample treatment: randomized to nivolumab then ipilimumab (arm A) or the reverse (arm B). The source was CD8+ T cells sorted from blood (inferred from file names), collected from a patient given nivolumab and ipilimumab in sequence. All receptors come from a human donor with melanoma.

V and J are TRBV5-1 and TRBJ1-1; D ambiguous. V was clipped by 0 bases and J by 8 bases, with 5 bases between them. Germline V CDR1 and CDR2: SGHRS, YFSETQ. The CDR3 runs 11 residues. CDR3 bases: TGCGCCAGCAGCTTGGGAGTGGAAGCTTTCTTT. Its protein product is CASSLGVEAFF. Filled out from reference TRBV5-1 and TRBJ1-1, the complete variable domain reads KAGVTQTPRYLIKTRGQQVTLSCSPISGHRSVSWYQQTPGQGLQFLFEYFSETQRNKGNFPGRFSGRQFSNSRSEMNVSTLELGDSALYLCASSLGVEAFFGQGTRLTVV.

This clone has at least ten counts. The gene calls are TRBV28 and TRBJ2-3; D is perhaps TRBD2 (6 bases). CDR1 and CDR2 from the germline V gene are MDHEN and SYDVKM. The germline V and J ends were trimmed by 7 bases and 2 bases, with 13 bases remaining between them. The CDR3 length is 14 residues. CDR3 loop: CASIKRATTDTQYF. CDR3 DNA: TGTGCCAGCATAAAGCGGGCCACCACAGATACGCAGTATTTT. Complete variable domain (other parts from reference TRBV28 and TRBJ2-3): DVKVTQSSRYLVKRTGEKVFLECVQDMDHENMFWYRQDPGLGLRLIYFSYDVKMKEKGDIPEGYSVSREKKERFSLILESASTNQTSMYLCASIKRATTDTQYFGPGTRLTVL.

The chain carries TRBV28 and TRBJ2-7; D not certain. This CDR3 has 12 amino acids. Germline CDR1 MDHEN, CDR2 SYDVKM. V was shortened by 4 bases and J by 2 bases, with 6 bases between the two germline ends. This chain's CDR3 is CASSSPAYEQYF. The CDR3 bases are TGTGCCAGCAGTTCCCCCGCCTACGAGCAGTACTTC.

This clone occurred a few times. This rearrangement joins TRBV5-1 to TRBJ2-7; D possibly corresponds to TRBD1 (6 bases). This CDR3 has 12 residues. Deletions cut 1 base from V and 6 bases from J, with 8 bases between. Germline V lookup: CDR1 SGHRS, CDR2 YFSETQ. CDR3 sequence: CASSLNRAEQYF. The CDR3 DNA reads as TGCGCCAGCAGCTTGAACAGGGCCGAGCAGTACTTC.

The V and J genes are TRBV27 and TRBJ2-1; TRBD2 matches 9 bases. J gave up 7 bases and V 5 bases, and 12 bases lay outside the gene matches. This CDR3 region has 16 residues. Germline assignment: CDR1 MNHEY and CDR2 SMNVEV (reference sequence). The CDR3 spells CASSPLLAGFDNEQFF. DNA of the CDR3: TGTGCCAGCAGTCCACTCCTAGCGGGGTTTGATAATGAGCAGTTCTTC.

The CDR3 here is CASSRTQGPAAADTQYF. CDR3 in DNA: TGCGCCAGCAGCCGGACACAGGGACCCGCAGCGGCAGATACGCAGTATTTT. The V gene is TRBV4-1, the J gene TRBJ2-3; maybe TRBD1 (6 bases). Germline V CDR1 and CDR2: MGHRA, YSYEKL. The CDR3 runs 17 residues. V shed 4 bases and J shed 4 bases, with 21 bases lying between them.

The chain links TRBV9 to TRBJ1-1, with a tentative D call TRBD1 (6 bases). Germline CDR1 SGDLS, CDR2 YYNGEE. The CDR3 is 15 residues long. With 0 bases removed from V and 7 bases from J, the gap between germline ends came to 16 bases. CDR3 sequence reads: CASSVGNRASDEAFF. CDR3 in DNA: TGTGCCAGCAGCGTAGGGAACAGGGCAAGTGATGAAGCTTTCTTT.

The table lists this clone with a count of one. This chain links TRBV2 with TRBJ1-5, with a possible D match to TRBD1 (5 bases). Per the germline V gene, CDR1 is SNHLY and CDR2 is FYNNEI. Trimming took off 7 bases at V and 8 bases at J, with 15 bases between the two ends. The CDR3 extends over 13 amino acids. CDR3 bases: TGTGCCAGCAATGTGAAGGGGAGGAAGCCCCAGCATTTT. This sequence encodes CASNVKGRKPQHF.

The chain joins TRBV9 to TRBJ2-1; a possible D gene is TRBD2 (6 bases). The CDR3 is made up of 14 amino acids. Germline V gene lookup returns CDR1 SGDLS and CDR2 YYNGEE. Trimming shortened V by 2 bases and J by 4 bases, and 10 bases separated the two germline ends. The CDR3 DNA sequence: TGTGCCAGCAGCGTGGCGGGGTTATACAATGAGCAGTTCTTC. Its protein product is CASSVAGLYNEQFF. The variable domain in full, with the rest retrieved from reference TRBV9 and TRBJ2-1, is DSGVTQTPKHLITATGQRVTLRCSPRSGDLSVYWYQQSLDQGLQFLIQYYNGEERAKGNILERFSAQQFPDLHSELNLSSLELGDSALYFCASSVAGLYNEQFFGPGTRLTVL.

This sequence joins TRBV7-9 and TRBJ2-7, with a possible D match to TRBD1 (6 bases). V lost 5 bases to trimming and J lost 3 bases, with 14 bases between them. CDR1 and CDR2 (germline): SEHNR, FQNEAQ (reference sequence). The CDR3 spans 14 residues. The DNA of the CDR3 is TGTGCCAGCAGCCTAGGACAGTTATACTACGAGCAGTACTTC. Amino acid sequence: CASSLGQLYYEQYF. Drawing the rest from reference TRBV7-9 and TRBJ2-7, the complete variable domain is DTGVSQNPRHKITKRGQNVTFRCDPISEHNRLYWYRQTLGQGPEFLTYFQNEAQLEKSRLLSDRFSAERPKGSFSTLEIQRTEQGDSAMYLCASSLGQLYYEQYFGPGTRLTVT.

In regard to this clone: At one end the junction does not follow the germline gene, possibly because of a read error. DNA of the CDR3: TGTGCCAGCAGCTTTTCCCAACAGGGTTCCTTC. Translation: CASSFSQQGSF. The rearrangement uses TRBV7-9 and TRBJ2-6; a possible D gene is TRBD1 (6 bases). Germline V gene data show CDR1 as SEHNR and CDR2 as FQNEAQ (reference sequence). The CDR3 sequence is 11 residues long. Full variable domain (rest looked up from reference TRBV7-9 and TRBJ2-6): DTGVSQNPRHKITKRGQNVTFRCDPISEHNRLYWYRQTLGQGPEFLTYFQNEAQLEKSRLLSDRFSAERPKGSFSTLEIQRTEQGDSAMYLCASSFSQQGSFGAGSRLTVL.

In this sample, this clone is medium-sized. The CDR3 protein is CASSYTGNEQYF. The CDR3 region has the DNA TGCGCCAGCAGCTACACAGGGAACGAGCAGTACTTC. This chain connects TRBV5-1 to TRBJ2-7, with a tentative D call TRBD1 (6 bases). Trimming removed 3 bases from V and 5 bases from J, with 9 bases in between. The CDR3 spans 12 residues. Germline CDR1 reads SGHRS; CDR2 reads YFSETQ.

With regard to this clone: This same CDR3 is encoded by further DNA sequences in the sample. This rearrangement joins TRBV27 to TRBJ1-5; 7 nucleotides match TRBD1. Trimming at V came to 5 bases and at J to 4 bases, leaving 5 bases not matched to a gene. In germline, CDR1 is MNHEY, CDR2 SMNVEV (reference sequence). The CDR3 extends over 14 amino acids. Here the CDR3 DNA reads TGTGCCAGCAGTCTTGACAGGGTAAATCAGCCCCAGCATTTT. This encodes CASSLDRVNQPQHF.

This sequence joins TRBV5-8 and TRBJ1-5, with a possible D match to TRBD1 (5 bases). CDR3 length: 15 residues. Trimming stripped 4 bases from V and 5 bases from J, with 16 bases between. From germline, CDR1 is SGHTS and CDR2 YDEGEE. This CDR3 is CASSIGRGPYQPQHF. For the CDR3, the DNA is TGTGCCAGCAGCATAGGGAGGGGACCTTATCAGCCCCAGCATTTT.

CDR3 bases: TGTGCCAGCAGCACAGGGGGCGCGGGGGGCTACACCTTC. It specifies CASSTGGAGGYTF. This sequence joins TRBV9 and TRBJ1-2; TRBD1 aligns across 9 bases. This CDR3 comprises 13 residues. J gave up 8 bases and V 4 bases, and 6 bases lay outside the gene matches. Germline V gene data show CDR1 as SGDLS and CDR2 as YYNGEE.

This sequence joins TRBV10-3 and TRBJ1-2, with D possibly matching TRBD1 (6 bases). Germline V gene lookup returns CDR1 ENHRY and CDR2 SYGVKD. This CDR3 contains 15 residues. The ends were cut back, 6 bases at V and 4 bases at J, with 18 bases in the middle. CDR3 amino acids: CAIRRQEAGGYGYTF. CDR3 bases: TGTGCCATCAGGAGACAGGAGGCGGGGGGCTATGGCTACACCTTC.

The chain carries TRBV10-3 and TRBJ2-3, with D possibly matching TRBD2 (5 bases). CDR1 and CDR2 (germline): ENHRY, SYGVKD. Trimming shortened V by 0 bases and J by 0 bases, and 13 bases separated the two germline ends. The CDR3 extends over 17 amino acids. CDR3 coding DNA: TGTGCCATCAGTGAGTCGGAAGGAGGCGGTAGCACAGATACGCAGTATTTT. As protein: CAISESEGGGSTDTQYF.

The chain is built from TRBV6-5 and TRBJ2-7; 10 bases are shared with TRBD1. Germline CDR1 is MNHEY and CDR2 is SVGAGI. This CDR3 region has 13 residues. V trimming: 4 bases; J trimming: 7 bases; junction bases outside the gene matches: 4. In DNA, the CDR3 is TGTGCCAGCAGTTTCGACAGGGGGCTGGAGCAGTACTTC. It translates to CASSFDRGLEQYF.

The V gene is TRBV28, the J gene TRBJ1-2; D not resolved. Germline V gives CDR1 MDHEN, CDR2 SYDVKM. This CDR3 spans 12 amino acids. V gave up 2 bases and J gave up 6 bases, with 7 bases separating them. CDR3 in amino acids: CASSLRFDGYTF. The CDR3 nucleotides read TGTGCCAGCAGTTTACGGTTCGATGGCTACACCTTC.

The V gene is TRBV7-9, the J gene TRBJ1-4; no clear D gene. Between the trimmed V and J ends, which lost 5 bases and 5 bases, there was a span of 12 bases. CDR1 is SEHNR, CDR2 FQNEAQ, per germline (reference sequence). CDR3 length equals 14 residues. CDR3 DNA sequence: TGTGCCAGCAGCCATCGGGAGTCAAATGAAAAACTGTTTTTT. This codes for CASSHRESNEKLFF.